This T cell receptor (beta chain) comes out of a study of blood T cell repertoires in COVID-19. Study at large: Spain, Italy and the United States supplied samples that represented acute and convalescent COVID-19.

TCRdb keeps only in-frame clones here, not all; method: immunoSEQ multiplex PCR. Here the sample spans around 140,000 clones, around nine tenths being singletons. CDR1 is SNHLY and CDR2 is FYNNEI in the germline V gene. CDR3 size: 15 residues. Germline trimming cut 3 bases from V and 10 bases from J; bases unmatched to any gene: 14. Sequencing was carried out using peripheral blood. The receptor was derived from a woman in her forties or fifties with active or convalescent COVID-19. The chain recombines TRBV2 with TRBJ1-2; TRBD1 aligns across 7 bases. The CDR3, as DNA: TGTGCCAGCAGTGACCTCTCGACAGGGCCTGCCCTCTACACCTTC. Residues: CASSDLSTGPALYTF.